This passage covers 31 T cell receptor beta chains from one sample sequenced in a study of identical twins. Using its own MiXCR run on the 5' RACE reads, TCRdb lists one record per CDR3 protein. The sample has hundreds of thousands of distinct CDR3 sequences; approximately 18% are singletons. These records were also assigned to another study, of T cells expressing NK-cell markers.

Sequencing input: PBMCs. These receptors all come from a woman between 18 and 29 years old in good health.

This clonotype has more than one count but fewer than ten. The chain joins TRBV18 to TRBJ1-2; no firm D call. The CDR3 has 13 amino acids. Trimming cost V 3 bases and J 5 bases, with 10 bases left between them. Germline V gene data show CDR1 as KGHSH and CDR2 as LQKENI. CDR3 DNA sequence: TGTGCCAGCTCACCGCGCCTGGATTATGGCTACACCTTC. As protein: CASSPRLDYGYTF.

The chain employs TRBV29-1 and TRBJ2-1; perhaps TRBD2 as D (6 bases). Trimming took off 0 bases at V and 0 bases at J, with 12 bases between the two ends. Germline loops: CDR1 SQVTM, CDR2 ANQGSEA. The CDR3 spans 16 residues. CDR3 region: CSVEDGRSSSYNEQFF. CDR3 sequence (DNA): TGCAGCGTTGAAGATGGGAGGTCGAGCTCCTACAATGAGCAGTTCTTC.

This clonotype was seen only a few times. The chain joins TRBV3-1 to TRBJ2-3; TRBD2 matches at 10 bases. Trimming at V came to 3 bases and at J to 3 bases, leaving 6 bases not matched to a gene. Germline CDR1 is LGHDT and CDR2 is YNNKEL (reference sequence). This CDR3 contains 16 residues. The CDR3 bases are TGTGCCAGCAGCCATTTTAGGACTAGCGGTACAGATACGCAGTATTTT. It translates to CASSHFRTSGTDTQYF.

The gene calls are TRBV4-3 and TRBJ1-1; 7 bases align to TRBD1. V lost 4 bases to trimming and J lost 3 bases; unmatched junction nucleotides: 8. CDR3 length: 15 residues. The germline V gene encodes CDR1 LGHNA and CDR2 YSLEER. The DNA of the CDR3 is TGCGCCAGCAGCCCAAAAACAGGGGTGTACACTGAAGCTTTCTTT. Amino acids: CASSPKTGVYTEAFF.

This clonotype has a handful of counts. V is TRBV6-1 and J is TRBJ2-1, with 7 nucleotides matching TRBD1. Trimming removed 6 bases from V and 2 bases from J; junction bases left unmatched: 7. Per the germline V gene, CDR1 is MNHNS and CDR2 is SASEGT. CDR3 length equals 15 residues. CDR3 protein: CASRTTGATYNEQFF. CDR3 DNA: TGTGCCAGCAGAACAACAGGGGCCACCTACAATGAGCAGTTCTTC.

The chain is built from TRBV6-2 or TRBV6-3 and TRBJ2-5, with 8 nucleotides matching TRBD2. The CDR3 consists of 13 residues. Germline loops: CDR1 MNHEY, CDR2 SVGEGT. V lost 11 bases, J lost 2 bases, and 7 bases stayed unmatched. CDR3 DNA sequence: TGTGCCGCCAATAGCGGGGTACAAGAGACCCAGTACTTC. This translates into CAANSGVQETQYF.

The rearrangement joins TRBV18 to TRBJ2-7, with 9 positions matching TRBD2. CDR1 is KGHSH and CDR2 is LQKENI in the germline V gene. The CDR3 covers 15 residues. V shed 6 bases, J shed 5 bases, and the junction held 11 bases outside the gene matches. The CDR3 sequence: CASSLPGLASDEQYF. DNA for the CDR3: TGTGCCAGCTCCCTTCCGGGACTAGCATCGGACGAGCAGTACTTC.

The chain is built from TRBV12-3 or TRBV12-4 and TRBJ2-1; D gene unclear. V shed 5 bases and J shed 9 bases, with 14 bases lying between them. The CDR3 runs to 13 residues. The CDR3, as DNA: TGTGCCAGCAGTCCCGGTGGGGTCGCTGAGCAGTTCTTC. Protein: CASSPGGVAEQFF.

This clonotype has at least ten counts. Its ends do not fully match the called genes, so a read error is possible. The chain combines TRBV5-1 with TRBJ2-5; TRBD1 aligns across 8 bases. This CDR3 comprises 13 residues. Germline values: CDR1 SGHRS, CDR2 YFSETQ. For the CDR3, the DNA is TGTGCCAGCAGTTTCGGACAGGGAGAGACCCAGTACTTC. Translating it yields CASSFGQGETQYF.

J is TRBJ2-5 and V is TRBV20-1; the match to TRBD2 covers 8 bases. Trimming took 3 bases from V and 1 from J; bases not matched to a gene: 4. Germline loops: CDR1 DFQATT, CDR2 SNEGSKA (reference sequence). The CDR3 is 14 residues long. The CDR3 nucleotides read TGCAGTGCTAGTTTAGCGGGAACCCAAGAGACCCAGTACTTC. It encodes CSASLAGTQETQYF.

The rearrangement joins TRBV5-1 to TRBJ2-5; 10 positions agree with TRBD2. Looked up from germline, CDR1 is SGHRS and CDR2 is YFSETQ. With V trimmed by 0 bases and J by 4 bases, 12 bases remained unmatched. This CDR3 has 18 residues. CDR3 in amino acids: CASSLGAWTSGAVETQYF. The CDR3 bases are TGCGCCAGCAGCTTGGGGGCCTGGACTAGCGGAGCGGTAGAGACCCAGTACTTC. Together with reference TRBV5-1 and TRBJ2-5, the CDR3 gives the full variable domain: KAGVTQTPRYLIKTRGQQVTLSCSPISGHRSVSWYQQTPGQGLQFLFEYFSETQRNKGNFPGRFSGRQFSNSRSEMNVSTLELGDSALYLCASSLGAWTSGAVETQYFGPGTRLLVL.

This clonotype was counted between two and nine times. This chain links TRBV5-1 with TRBJ2-7; TRBD2 aligns across 7 bases. V trimming: 1 base; J trimming: 1 base; junction bases outside the gene matches: 2. Per the germline V gene, CDR1 is SGHRS and CDR2 is YFSETQ. The CDR3 consists of 14 residues. The chain's CDR3 is CASSLSGESYEQYF. CDR3 DNA: TGCGCCAGCAGCTTGAGCGGGGAATCCTACGAGCAGTACTTC. The full variable domain, completed using reference TRBV5-1 and TRBJ2-7, is KAGVTQTPRYLIKTRGQQVTLSCSPISGHRSVSWYQQTPGQGLQFLFEYFSETQRNKGNFPGRFSGRQFSNSRSEMNVSTLELGDSALYLCASSLSGESYEQYFGPGTRLTVT.

The chain uses TRBV6-5 and TRBJ1-2, with D hard to call. CDR1 and CDR2 (germline): MNHEY, SVGAGI. The V end lost 10 bases, the J end lost 4 bases, and 10 bases lay between the germline ends. CDR3 length equals 11 residues. The CDR3 loop reads CATAAGYGYTF. The CDR3 DNA sequence: TGTGCCACCGCCGCAGGCTATGGCTACACCTTC.

This clonotype showed up just a few times. This sequence joins TRBV20-1 and TRBJ2-5, with 9 bases that match TRBD2. CDR1 and CDR2 from the germline V gene are DFQATT and SNEGSKA (reference sequence). CDR3 length: 15 amino acids. J was trimmed by 5 bases and V by 0 bases; bases with no gene match: 7. Written as DNA, the CDR3 is TGCAGTGCTAGAGATGCTAGCGGGATGGTGGAGACCCAGTACTTC. It encodes CSARDASGMVETQYF.

The genes are TRBV20-1 and TRBJ2-6; D might be TRBD1 or TRBD2, each matching 5 bases. The ends were cut back, 8 bases at V and 2 bases at J, with 10 bases in the middle. Germline V gene sequence: CDR1 DFQATT, CDR2 SNEGSKA (reference sequence). The CDR3 loop spans 13 amino acids. Written as DNA, the CDR3 is TGCAGTTCTCTGGGACCTGGGGCCAACGTCCTGACTTTC. As protein: CSSLGPGANVLTF.

This clonotype turned up a few times. This chain uses TRBV20-1 with TRBJ2-1, with 7 bases aligning to TRBD2. With 3 bases clipped from V and 8 bases from J, the junction kept 4 bases outside the gene matches. The V gene's germline CDR1 is DFQATT and CDR2 SNEGSKA (reference sequence). The length of the CDR3 is 12 residues. CDR3: CSARGGGDEQFF. The CDR3 DNA reads as TGCAGTGCTAGGGGGGGAGGGGATGAGCAGTTCTTC.

This clonotype occurred a few times. This chain's CDR3 is CSARLWRGHNEQFF. DNA of the CDR3: TGCAGTGCTAGATTATGGCGGGGACACAATGAGCAGTTCTTC. This sequence joins TRBV20-1 and TRBJ2-1; possibly TRBD2 for D (6 bases). The V gene lost 2 bases and the J gene lost 5 bases, with 13 bases spanning the gap. The V gene's germline CDR1 is DFQATT and CDR2 SNEGSKA (reference sequence). The CDR3 runs 14 residues.

For this clonotype: An end of the junction differs from the germline gene, which may be a read error. V usage is TRBV5-1 and J usage is TRBJ2-5; D uncertain. This CDR3 spans 14 amino acids. The germline V gene encodes CDR1 SGHRS and CDR2 YFSETQ. CDR3 sequence: CATSPWRLGETQYF. The CDR3 nucleotides are TGCGCCACCAGCCCCTGGCGGCTAGGGGAGACCCAGTACTTC.

This rearrangement joins TRBV3-1 to TRBJ1-1, with a possible D match to TRBD1 (5 bases). Trimming removed 0 bases from V and 3 bases from J, with 11 bases in between. The CDR3 contains 15 residues. Germline lookup yields CDR1 LGHDT and CDR2 YNNKEL (reference sequence). In DNA form, the CDR3 reads TGTGCCAGCAGCCAAGATCTGGGGGATTACACTGAAGCTTTCTTT. It specifies CASSQDLGDYTEAFF. Complete variable domain (other parts from reference TRBV3-1 and TRBJ1-1): DTAVSQTPKYLVTQMGNDKSIKCEQNLGHDTMYWYKQDSKKFLKIMFSYNNKELIINETVPNRFSPKSPDKAHLNLHINSLELGDSAVYFCASSQDLGDYTEAFFGQGTRLTVV.

The chain links TRBV11-2 to TRBJ2-7; D gene uncertain. CDR1 and CDR2 (germline): SGHAT, FQNNGV. The ends were cut back, 4 bases at V and 0 bases at J, with 10 bases in the middle. The CDR3 is made up of 14 amino acids. The CDR3 protein is CASSWLTSSYEQYF. The CDR3, as DNA: TGTGCCAGCAGCTGGTTAACAAGCTCCTACGAGCAGTACTTC.

This clonotype was recorded a few times. The V gene is TRBV29-1, the J gene TRBJ1-2, with 8 positions matching TRBD1. This CDR3 has 12 amino acids. V was pared by 7 bases and J by 6 bases, with 7 bases of the junction left unmatched. Germline V gene data show CDR1 as SQVTM and CDR2 as ANQGSEA. In DNA, the CDR3 is TGCAGCGCCGGGACAGGATTAAATGGCTACACCTTC. This sequence encodes CSAGTGLNGYTF.

The V gene is TRBV7-7, the J gene TRBJ2-3; D possibly corresponds to TRBD1 (6 bases). The V end was cut by 4 bases, the J end by 6 bases, with 11 bases between. The germline gives CDR1 SSHAT, CDR2 FNYEAQ (reference sequence). The CDR3 is 13 residues long. The CDR3 bases are TGTGCCAGCAGCTCTACAGGGTACGATACGCAGTATTTT. Protein product: CASSSTGYDTQYF.

The chain employs TRBV20-1 and TRBJ2-1, with 11 bases fitting TRBD2. CDR3 length equals 13 residues. Trimming at V came to 2 bases and at J to 8 bases, leaving 2 bases not matched to a gene. CDR1 is DFQATT, CDR2 SNEGSKA, per germline (reference sequence). The DNA of the CDR3 is TGCAGTGCTAGACTAGCGGGAGGTTATGAGCAGTTCTTC. Translating gives CSARLAGGYEQFF.

This clonotype was seen a handful of times. This chain connects TRBV20-1 to TRBJ2-3, with unresolved D. Germline loops: CDR1 DFQATT, CDR2 SNEGSKA (reference sequence). The CDR3 is 15 amino acids. Deletions cut 6 bases from V and 1 base from J, with 17 bases between. The CDR3 region has the DNA TGCAGTGCCCAAAACGGGCTAGGAGGCACAGATACGCAGTATTTT. Amino acid sequence: CSAQNGLGGTDTQYF.

This sequence joins TRBV24-1 and TRBJ2-3; D is unresolved. This CDR3 region has 13 residues. V shed 7 bases and J shed 2 bases, with 9 bases lying between them. Germline values: CDR1 KGHDR, CDR2 SFDVKD. This chain's CDR3 is CATRAWDTDTQYF. CDR3 DNA: TGTGCCACCAGGGCGTGGGACACAGATACGCAGTATTTT.

V usage is TRBV20-1 and J usage is TRBJ2-1, with 10 bases matching TRBD2. The junction had 6 bases not matched to a gene; V was cut back by 2 bases and J by 8 bases. CDR3 length: 14 residues. The germline V gene encodes CDR1 DFQATT and CDR2 SNEGSKA (reference sequence). The CDR3 here is CSARPSGSTYEQFF. Here the CDR3 DNA reads TGCAGTGCTAGACCTAGCGGGAGTACTTATGAGCAGTTCTTC.

This clonotype appeared a few times. The CDR3 bases are TGTGCCAGCAGCCAAGATCAAGTCGGAAGGACCTACAATGAGCAGTTCTTC. This codes for CASSQDQVGRTYNEQFF. J is TRBJ2-1 and V is TRBV14; D is ambiguous. Trimming shortened V by 0 bases and J by 2 bases, and 14 bases separated the two germline ends. Germline CDR1 is SGHDN and CDR2 is FVKESK. CDR3 length: 17 residues.

The V call is TRBV7-9, the J call TRBJ2-2; 8 nucleotides align to TRBD1. Germline loops: CDR1 SEHNR, CDR2 FQNEAQ (reference sequence). The CDR3 totals 15 residues. V shed 5 bases, J shed 6 bases, and the junction held 8 bases outside the gene matches. CDR3 coding DNA: TGTGCCAGCAGCCTCGGACAGGGTATGTCCGGGGAGCTGTTTTTT. It encodes CASSLGQGMSGELFF.

V is TRBV4-1 and J is TRBJ2-3; 11 bases are shared with TRBD2. The CDR3 consists of 14 residues. J lost 5 bases, V lost 8 bases, and 6 bases had no gene match. From germline, CDR1 is MGHRA and CDR2 YSYEKL. CDR3 region: CASALTSGGDTQYF. The DNA of the CDR3 is TGCGCCAGCGCTTTAACTAGCGGGGGAGATACGCAGTATTTT.

There are many counts of this clonotype. The chain recombines TRBV5-1 with TRBJ1-1; D remains ambiguous. CDR1 is SGHRS, CDR2 YFSETQ, per germline. Trimming took off 0 bases at V and 3 bases at J, with 9 bases between the two ends. The length of the CDR3 is 14 residues. For the CDR3, the DNA is TGCGCCAGCAGCTTGGCGACGGACTACACTGAAGCTTTCTTT. Translated: CASSLATDYTEAFF.

This chain links TRBV10-3 with TRBJ2-7; 11 bases are a match to TRBD2. The CDR3 is 15 residues long. Trimming at V came to 6 bases and at J to 2 bases, leaving 6 bases not matched to a gene. Germline loops: CDR1 ENHRY, CDR2 SYGVKD. This chain's CDR3 is CAISQGLAATYEQYF. CDR3 in DNA: TGTGCCATCAGCCAGGGACTAGCGGCGACCTACGAGCAGTACTTC.